This T cell receptor beta chain is drawn from a study of blood T cell repertoires in COVID-19. Study as a whole: Sites in the United States, Italy and Spain provided acute and convalescent COVID-19 samples. PBMCs, B-cell-depleted T cells, or T cells were the source of the cDNA or gDNA that made up the material.

Patients at the Seattle site were enrolled during active infection and followed longitudinally. As originally analysed: Amplification from reference gene primers served as the basis for estimated nucleated cell counts. Sequenced by immunoSEQ multiplex PCR; TCRdb stores in-frame clones only, minus some. Clone size and V and J calls were adopted from that table, with D and trimming inferred from the DNA. Of 250,000 to 350,000 clones detected, under 85% appear once; the ten largest clones hold around 1%. The germline gives CDR1 LNHDA, CDR2 SQIVND (reference sequence). The CDR3 is 15 residues long. Unmatched junction bases numbered 6, after V lost 5 bases and J lost 5 bases.

Sequences were obtained from peripheral blood. The chain joins TRBV19 to TRBJ1-4; 9 bases fit TRBD1. The sequence came from a human donor with COVID-19, enrolled during active disease. The donor label of this sample is uncertain. The CDR3 loop is CASSLRQGGNEKLFF. Here the CDR3 DNA reads TGTGCCAGTAGTCTTCGACAGGGGGGGAATGAAAAACTGTTTTTT.